The rows below give T cell receptor beta chains drawn from one sample of a study of cytomegalovirus exposure and HLA in healthy donors. TCRdb's copy holds only in-frame clones and misses some; the assay was immunoSEQ multiplex PCR. Of some 200,000 clones in the sample, roughly 13% are singletons; the top ten hold about 7.8%. Sequencing used PBMCs. These TCRs come from a man in his forties or fifties in good health and CMV-seropositive. CDR3s include the opening cysteine and the closing phenylalanine or tryptophan. The order of the fields is CDR3 protein, CDR3 DNA, D gene, J gene, clone size, V gene. A D gene is named only where the DNA matches it firmly. Not every row has a clone size; where given, it reads once, few, many or a size class.

CASSFRDRALDTQYF | TGTGCCAGCAGTTTCCGGGACAGGGCGTTGGATACGCAGTATTTT | TRBD1 | TRBJ2-3 | . | TRBV6-1
CASSELAGGRGTQYF | TGTGCCAGCAGTGAACTAGCGGGGGGGAGAGGGACCCAGTACTTC | TRBD2 | TRBJ2-5 | few | TRBV2
CAISGLAGGYDEQFF | TGTGCCATCAGTGGTCTAGCGGGGGGCTACGATGAGCAGTTCTTC | TRBD2 | TRBJ2-1 | few | TRBV10-3
CASSLYGTANQPQHF | TGTGCCAGCAGTCTCTATGGGACAGCCAATCAGCCCCAGCATTTT | TRBD1 | TRBJ1-5 | few | TRBV2
CASSRQGGAGANVLTF | TGTGCCAGCAGCCGACAGGGTGGGGCTGGGGCCAACGTCCTGACTTTC | TRBD1 | TRBJ2-6 | . | TRBV9
CASTTGGFEQYF | TGTGCCAGCACCACGGGGGGCTTCGAGCAGTACTTC | . | TRBJ2-7 | . | TRBV5-6
CASSQHGQGVRSPLHF | TGTGCCAGCAGTCAACACGGACAGGGAGTACGATCACCCCTCCACTTT | TRBD1 | TRBJ1-6 | . | TRBV7-9
CASKLFVNTEAFF | TGTGCCAGCAAGCTCTTCGTGAACACTGAAGCTTTCTTT | . | TRBJ1-1 | few | TRBV6-5
CASSRTSSPQYF | TGTGCCAGCAGCCGAACTAGTTCACCGCAGTATTTT | . | TRBJ2-3 | . | TRBV7-2
CAGSEAPGYGGAFF | TGTGCCGGCAGTGAAGCGCCAGGGTATGGTGGAGCTTTCTTT | . | TRBJ1-1 | few | TRBV2
CASSLAGAGVVPSSYNEQFF | TGCGCCAGCAGCTTGGCGGGAGCGGGGGTAGTACCCAGCTCCTACAATGAGCAGTTCTTC | TRBD2 | TRBJ2-1 | . | TRBV5-1
CASSSGRGAMNTEAFF | TGTGCCAGCAGTTCCGGCAGGGGTGCCATGAACACTGAAGCTTTCTTT | . | TRBJ1-1 | . | TRBV27
CASSQYAGRGNTEAFF | TGTGCCAGCAGCCAATACGCAGGGCGTGGGAACACTGAAGCTTTCTTT | . | TRBJ1-1 | . | TRBV14
CASSSRRVEEKLFF | TGTGCCAGCAGTTCTAGGAGGGTTGAGGAAAAACTGTTTTTT | . | TRBJ1-4 | few | TRBV28
CASSPQKYQETQYF | TGTGCCAGCAGCCCTCAGAAATACCAAGAGACCCAGTACTTC | . | TRBJ2-5 | few | TRBV7-9
CASSLGTPYEQYF | TGTGCCAGCAGCTTGGGGACTCCCTACGAGCAGTACTTC | . | TRBJ2-7 | . | TRBV5-6
CASSLTASTDTQYF | TGTGCCAGCAGCTTAACGGCCAGCACAGATACGCAGTATTTT | . | TRBJ2-3 | few | TRBV7-3
CASSLRRNQPQHF | TGTGCCAGCAGCTTAAGGAGGAATCAGCCCCAGCATTTT | . | TRBJ1-5 | . | TRBV7-2
CSVGLGLAGGLVNEQFF | TGCAGCGTTGGGCTGGGACTAGCGGGGGGGCTGGTCAATGAGCAGTTCTTC | TRBD2 | TRBJ2-1 | few | TRBV29-1
CASSEGGRQGRTPLHF | TGTGCCAGCAGTGAAGGGGGTAGACAGGGAAGGACACCCCTCCACTTT | TRBD1 | TRBJ1-6 | few | TRBV6-1
CASSVLGQNTEAFF | TGTGCCAGCAGCGTGCTGGGACAGAACACTGAAGCTTTCTTT | . | TRBJ1-1 | few | TRBV9
CASSSSDRGETEAFF | TGTGCCAGCAGCTCCTCGGACAGGGGGGAAACTGAAGCTTTCTTT | TRBD1 | TRBJ1-1 | few | TRBV7-3
CASSRRLVGGELFF | TGTGCCAGCAGCCGCCGACTAGTGGGCGGGGAGCTGTTTTTT | . | TRBJ2-2 | few | TRBV14
CASSYVPTGTEAFF | TGTGCCAGCAGTTACGTCCCCACGGGCACTGAAGCTTTCTTT | . | TRBJ1-1 | . | TRBV6-6
CASSAGSGGYTF | TGTGCCAGCAGTGCAGGGTCGGGCGGCTACACCTTC | . | TRBJ1-2 | few | TRBV28
CASSSLGTNYGYTF | TGCGCCAGCAGCTCCCTCGGGACAAATTATGGCTACACCTTC | . | TRBJ1-2 | few | TRBV5-1
CASSQDNGQGSRYEQYF | TGTGCCAGCAGCCAAGATAATGGACAGGGTAGTAGGTACGAGCAGTACTTC | TRBD1 | TRBJ2-7 | few | TRBV4-2
CASSGGALGRAFF | TGTGCCAGCAGCGGGGGCGCTTTGGGGCGGGCTTTCTTT | . | TRBJ1-1 | . | TRBV7-3
CASSLDRGRDEQYF | TGTGCCAGCAGCCTAGACAGGGGGCGCGACGAGCAGTACTTC | TRBD1 | TRBJ2-7 | . | TRBV7-2
CASSQEGAANYGYTF | TGCGCCAGCAGCCAAGAAGGAGCAGCCAACTATGGCTACACCTTC | . | TRBJ1-2 | few | TRBV4-3
CASSLARLNTGELFF | TGTGCCAGCAGCTTAGCGCGGCTAAACACCGGGGAGCTGTTTTTT | . | TRBJ2-2 | few | TRBV7-2
CASSLGGASSGNTIYF | TGTGCCAGCAGCTTAGGTGGGGCTTCGTCTGGAAACACCATATATTTT | . | TRBJ1-3 | . | TRBV7-6
CASGGQGVSGDTEAFF | TGTGCCAGTGGGGGACAGGGGGTGAGTGGAGACACTGAAGCTTTCTTT | TRBD1 | TRBJ1-1 | few | TRBV2
CASSLTQNTEAFF | TGCGCCAGCAGCTTGACACAGAACACTGAAGCTTTCTTT | . | TRBJ1-1 | . | TRBV5-1